The subject of this entry is one T cell receptor beta chain. Original analysis: Reference gene primer amplification gave nucleated cell count estimates. The assay was immunoSEQ multiplex PCR, and TCRdb's table has in-frame clones only and misses some. V, J and clone size reflect that table, while D and trimming were determined from the DNA. The table shows about 200,000 clones, with around four fifths occurring only once. The CDR3 sequence is 14 residues long. Trimming at V came to 10 bases and at J to 2 bases, leaving 7 bases not matched to a gene. The V gene's germline CDR1 is LNHDA and CDR2 SQIVND (reference sequence). These data are taken from a study of blood T cell repertoires in COVID-19.

The receptor comes from a human donor in a cohort sampled during active COVID-19. V gene TRBV19 combines with J gene TRBJ1-5, with 8 bases lining up with TRBD1. The sample was peripheral blood. CDR3 DNA: TGTGCCACGACAGGGGTTGGTGGCAATCAGCCCCAGCATTTT. The encoded protein is CATTGVGGNQPQHF.